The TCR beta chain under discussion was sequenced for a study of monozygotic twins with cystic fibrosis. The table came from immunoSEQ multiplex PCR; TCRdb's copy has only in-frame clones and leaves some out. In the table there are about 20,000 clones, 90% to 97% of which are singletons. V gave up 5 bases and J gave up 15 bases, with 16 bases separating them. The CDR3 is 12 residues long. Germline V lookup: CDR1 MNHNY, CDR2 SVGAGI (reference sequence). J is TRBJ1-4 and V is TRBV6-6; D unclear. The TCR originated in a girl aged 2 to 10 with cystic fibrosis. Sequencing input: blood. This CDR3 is CASSPGEGSVFF. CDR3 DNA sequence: TGTGCCAGCAGTCCCGGGGAGGGTTCAGTGTTTTTT.